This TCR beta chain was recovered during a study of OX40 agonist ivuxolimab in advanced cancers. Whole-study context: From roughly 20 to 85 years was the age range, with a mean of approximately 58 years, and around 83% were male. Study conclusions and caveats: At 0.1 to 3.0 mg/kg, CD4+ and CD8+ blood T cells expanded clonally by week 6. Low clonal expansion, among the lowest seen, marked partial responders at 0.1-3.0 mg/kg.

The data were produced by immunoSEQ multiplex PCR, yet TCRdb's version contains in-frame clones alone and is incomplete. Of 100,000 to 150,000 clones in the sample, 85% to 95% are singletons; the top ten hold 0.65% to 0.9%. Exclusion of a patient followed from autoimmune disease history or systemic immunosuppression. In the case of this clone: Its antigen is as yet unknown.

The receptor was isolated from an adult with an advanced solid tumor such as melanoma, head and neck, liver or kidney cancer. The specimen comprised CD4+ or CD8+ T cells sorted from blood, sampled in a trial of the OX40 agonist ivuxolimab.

The CDR3 bases are TGTGCCAGCAGTACCGTCGGGCTAGCGGGGAAAGTAATCACAGATACGCAGTATTTT. It is translated as CASSTVGLAGKVITDTQYF. This rearrangement joins TRBV28 to TRBJ2-3; TRBD2 agrees at 9 bases. The CDR3 is 19 residues long. Germline trimming cut 5 bases from V and 2 bases from J; bases unmatched to any gene: 17. From germline, CDR1 is MDHEN and CDR2 SYDVKM.